Sequencing of this T cell receptor (beta chain) was carried out in a study of human thymus T cells. A note on this clone: The target antigen is unknown.

Study-level findings and limits: There were highly overlapping thymic repertoires among unrelated individuals, as related research reported. Repertoires sampled from thymus and blood appeared biased in V and J gene usage.

Clones were sequenced by immunoSEQ multiplex PCR, and TCRdb holds only the in-frame ones, with some missing. The sample comprises more than 70,000 clones, approximately 97% of which are singletons, and 0.031% rests with the top ten. Thymus pieces cut out during corrective heart surgery were the tissue that was used. The people who donated were healthy Finnish babies having corrective surgery for congenital heart defects. Trimming shortened V by 3 bases and J by 3 bases, and 15 bases separated the two germline ends. The length of the CDR3 is 15 residues. Germline CDR1 SGHDT, CDR2 YYEEEE. The rearrangement uses TRBV5-6 and TRBJ1-1; possibly TRBD1 for D (5 bases). The origin of this receptor is a boy less than two years old with a congenital heart defect but otherwise immunologically healthy. The material sequenced was thymus tissue. The CDR3 nucleotides read TGTGCCAGCAGCTCCTCGGGGCCTGGCGACACTGAAGCTTTCTTT. It specifies CASSSSGPGDTEAFF.